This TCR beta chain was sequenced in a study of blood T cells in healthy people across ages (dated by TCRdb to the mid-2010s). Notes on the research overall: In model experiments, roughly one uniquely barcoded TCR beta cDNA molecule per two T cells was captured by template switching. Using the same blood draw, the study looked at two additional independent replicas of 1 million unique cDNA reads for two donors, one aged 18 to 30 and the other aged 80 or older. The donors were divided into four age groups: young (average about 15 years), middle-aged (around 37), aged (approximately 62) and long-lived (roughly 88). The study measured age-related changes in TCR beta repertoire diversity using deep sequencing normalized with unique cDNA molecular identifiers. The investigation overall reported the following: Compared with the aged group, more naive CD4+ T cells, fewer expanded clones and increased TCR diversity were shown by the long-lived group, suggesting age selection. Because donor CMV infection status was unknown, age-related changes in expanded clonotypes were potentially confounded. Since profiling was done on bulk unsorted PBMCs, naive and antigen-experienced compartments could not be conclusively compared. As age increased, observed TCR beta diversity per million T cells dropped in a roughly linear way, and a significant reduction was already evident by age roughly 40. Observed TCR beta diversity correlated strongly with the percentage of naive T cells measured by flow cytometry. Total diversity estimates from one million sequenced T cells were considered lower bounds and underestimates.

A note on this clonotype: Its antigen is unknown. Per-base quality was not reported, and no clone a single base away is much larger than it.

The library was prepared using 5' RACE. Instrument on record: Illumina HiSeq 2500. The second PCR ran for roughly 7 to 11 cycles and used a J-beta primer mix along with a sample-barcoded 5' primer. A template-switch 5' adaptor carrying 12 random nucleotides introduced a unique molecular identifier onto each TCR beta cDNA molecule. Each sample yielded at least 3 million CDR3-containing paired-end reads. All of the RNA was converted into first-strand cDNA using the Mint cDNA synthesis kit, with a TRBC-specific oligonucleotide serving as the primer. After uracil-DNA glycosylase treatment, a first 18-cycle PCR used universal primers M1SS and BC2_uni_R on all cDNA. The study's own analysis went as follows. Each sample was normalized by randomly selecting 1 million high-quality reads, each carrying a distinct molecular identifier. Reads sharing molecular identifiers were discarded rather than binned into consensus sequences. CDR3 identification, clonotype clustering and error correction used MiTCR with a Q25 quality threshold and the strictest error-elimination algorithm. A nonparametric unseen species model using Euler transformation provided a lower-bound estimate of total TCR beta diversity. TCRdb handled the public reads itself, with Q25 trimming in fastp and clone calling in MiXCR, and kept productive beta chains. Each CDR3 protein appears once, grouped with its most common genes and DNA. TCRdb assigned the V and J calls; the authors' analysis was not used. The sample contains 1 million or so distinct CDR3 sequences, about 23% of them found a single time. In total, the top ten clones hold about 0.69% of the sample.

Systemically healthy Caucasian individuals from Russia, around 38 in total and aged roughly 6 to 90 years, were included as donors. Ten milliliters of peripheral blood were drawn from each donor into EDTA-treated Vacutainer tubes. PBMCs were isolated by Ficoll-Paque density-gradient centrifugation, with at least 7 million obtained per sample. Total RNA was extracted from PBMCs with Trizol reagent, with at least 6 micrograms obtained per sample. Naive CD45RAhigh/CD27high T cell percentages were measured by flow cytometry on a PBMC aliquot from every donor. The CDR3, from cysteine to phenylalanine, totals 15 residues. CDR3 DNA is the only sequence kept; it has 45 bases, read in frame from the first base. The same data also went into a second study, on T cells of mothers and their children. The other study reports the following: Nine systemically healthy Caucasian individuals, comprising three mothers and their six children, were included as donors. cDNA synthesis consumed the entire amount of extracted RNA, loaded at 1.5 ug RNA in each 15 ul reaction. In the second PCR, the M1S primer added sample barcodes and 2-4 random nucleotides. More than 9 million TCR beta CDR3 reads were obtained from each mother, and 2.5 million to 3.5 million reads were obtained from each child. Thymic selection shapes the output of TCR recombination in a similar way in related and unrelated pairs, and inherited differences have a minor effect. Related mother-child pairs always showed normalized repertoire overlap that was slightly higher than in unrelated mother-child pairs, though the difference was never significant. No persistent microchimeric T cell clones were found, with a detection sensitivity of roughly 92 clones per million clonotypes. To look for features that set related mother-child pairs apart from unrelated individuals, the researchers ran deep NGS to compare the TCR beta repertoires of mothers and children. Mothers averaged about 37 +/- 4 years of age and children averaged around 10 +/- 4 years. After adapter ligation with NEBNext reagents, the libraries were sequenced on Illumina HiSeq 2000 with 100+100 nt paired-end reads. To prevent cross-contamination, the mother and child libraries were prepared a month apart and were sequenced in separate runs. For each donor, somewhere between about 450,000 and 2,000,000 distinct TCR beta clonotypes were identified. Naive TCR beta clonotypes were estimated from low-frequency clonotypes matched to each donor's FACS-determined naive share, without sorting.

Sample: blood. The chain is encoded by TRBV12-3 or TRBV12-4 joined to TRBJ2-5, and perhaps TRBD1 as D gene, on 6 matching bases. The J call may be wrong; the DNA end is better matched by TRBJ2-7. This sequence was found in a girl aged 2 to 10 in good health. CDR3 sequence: CASSPSTGTGDEQYF. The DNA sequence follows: TGTGCCAGCAGTCCCTCGACAGGAACGGGCGACGAGCAGTACTTC.